This T cell receptor beta chain emerged from a study of CD8+ T cells in alopecia areata. The CDR3 runs to 15 residues. Germline CDR1 SNHLY, CDR2 FYNNEI. With V trimmed by 6 bases and J by 1 base, 8 bases remained unmatched. Five or six patients had their CD4+ cells sorted into CD25+CD127- cells. From alopecia areata patients, lesional scalp punch biopsies and peripheral blood were collected. Once RNA had been extracted, it was reverse transcribed into cDNA to act as the sequencing template. Clones were read by immunoSEQ multiplex PCR, and TCRdb kept only the in-frame ones, dropping some. The table has about 20,000 clones, more than 60% seen once.

The sequencing input was CD4+ Tregs sorted from blood. The chain links TRBV2 to TRBJ2-5; 7 bases align to TRBD1. The receptor comes from a human donor with alopecia areata. This chain's CDR3 is CASSTRTGSQETQYF. The CDR3 region has the DNA TGTGCCAGCAGCACTAGGACAGGTAGCCAAGAGACCCAGTACTTC.